Below, 27 T cell receptor beta chains from the same sample are listed, as sequenced in a study of T cells in Graves' hyperthyroidism and ophthalmopathy. RNA transcripts were the template for amplifying TCR beta CDR3 regions. Using the HTBI primer set, a first-round RT-PCR was run on the TCR CDR3. MiXCR, applied by TCRdb to the multiplex PCR reads, yields one record per CDR3 protein. The sample has 300,000 to 450,000 distinct CDR3 sequences, about 15% seen once. The specimen was blood. The receptors here all came from a woman in her thirties with Graves' ophthalmopathy.

This clonotype was recorded at least ten times. J is TRBJ2-1 and V is TRBV20-1; 11 positions agree with TRBD2. Germline lookup yields CDR1 DFQATT and CDR2 SNEGSKA (reference sequence). J was trimmed by 8 bases and V by 3 bases; bases with no gene match: 24. This CDR3 is built from 20 residues. Here the CDR3 reads CSASFGPWISGGAPLDEQFF. The CDR3 region has the DNA TGCAGTGCTAGTTTTGGACCTTGGATTAGCGGGGGGGCTCCCCTCGATGAGCAGTTCTTC.

This clonotype showed up just once. This rearrangement joins TRBV25-1 to TRBJ2-4; either TRBD1 or TRBD2 may supply D (5 bases each). The germline CDR1 and CDR2 sequences are MGHDK and SYGVNS. V lost 7 bases and J lost 8, with 15 bases in between. CDR3 length: 13 residues. The CDR3 sequence: CASTGRVGDIQYF. CDR3 DNA sequence: TGTGCCAGCACAGGCAGGGTCGGGGACATTCAGTACTTC.

This rearrangement joins TRBV29-1 to TRBJ2-7; TRBD1 matches at 12 bases. The CDR3 loop spans 16 amino acids. The germline gives CDR1 SQVTM, CDR2 ANQGSEA. With 6 bases clipped from V and 0 bases from J, the junction kept 9 bases outside the gene matches. This chain's CDR3 is CSVGGTGGKSSYEQYF. CDR3 coding DNA: TGCAGCGTGGGGGGGACAGGGGGCAAGAGCTCCTACGAGCAGTACTTC.

This clonotype was seen a handful of times. The chain combines TRBV2 with TRBJ1-2, with D unclear. CDR1 is SNHLY, CDR2 FYNNEI, per germline. The CDR3 loop spans 13 amino acids. V was pared by 8 bases and J by 6 bases, with 16 bases between. The CDR3 region is CASGKWGENGYTF. In DNA form, the CDR3 reads TGTGCCAGCGGGAAATGGGGAGAAAATGGCTACACCTTC.

In the case of this clonotype: A read error may explain this, as a much larger clone is one base away. The V call is TRBV12-3 or TRBV12-4, the J call TRBJ1-2; TRBD1 aligns across 9 bases. The CDR3 spans 17 residues. Trimming at V came to 4 bases and at J to 4 bases, leaving 13 bases not matched to a gene. CDR3 in DNA: TGTGCCAGCAGTTCTACCATCCCGGGACAGGGAACCTATGGCTACACCTTC. Protein sequence: CASSSTIPGQGTYGYTF.

A few counts support this clonotype. The chain employs TRBV6-1 and TRBJ1-6, with D possibly TRBD1 on 5 matching bases. Germline assignment: CDR1 MNHNS and CDR2 SASEGT. The CDR3 extends over 17 amino acids. The V end was cut by 6 bases, the J end by 5 bases, with 20 bases between. CDR3 in DNA: TGTGCCAGCAGCAGAGCCTTGACAGCGACTAATAATTCACCCCTCCACTTT. It specifies CASSRALTATNNSPLHF.

At least ten counts were recorded for this clonotype. The chain uses TRBV30 and TRBJ2-3, with D uncertain. Trimming removed 0 bases from V and 4 bases from J, with 5 bases in between. Germline V gives CDR1 GTSNPN, CDR2 SVGIG (reference sequence). There are 12 residues in the CDR3. The CDR3 loop reads CAWSVPPDTQYF. The CDR3, as DNA: TGTGCCTGGAGTGTACCGCCAGATACGCAGTATTTT.

This clonotype has a handful of counts. The chain combines TRBV24-1 with TRBJ1-5, with TRBD1 as a possible D gene (6 bases). CDR1 is KGHDR and CDR2 is SFDVKD in the germline V gene. V lost 7 bases and J lost 0, with 9 bases in between. The CDR3 runs 14 residues. The CDR3 DNA follows: TGTGCCACCAGCAACAGGGATAGCAATCAGCCCCAGCATTTT. It translates to CATSNRDSNQPQHF.

In this sample, this clonotype turned up a few times. The rearrangement joins TRBV29-1 to TRBJ1-1, with unresolved D. V was clipped by 8 bases and J by 5 bases, with 21 bases between them. CDR3 length equals 14 residues. The V gene's germline CDR1 is SQVTM and CDR2 ANQGSEA. As DNA, the CDR3 is TGCAGCCTCGGCAGGACTTCAACGGGGACTGAAGCTTTCTTT. Encoded protein: CSLGRTSTGTEAFF.

This clonotype was counted at least ten times. This rearrangement joins TRBV28 to TRBJ2-7; tentative D call: TRBD2 (5 bases). Germline CDR1 is MDHEN and CDR2 is SYDVKM. CDR3 size: 13 residues. The V gene lost 1 base and the J gene lost 7 bases, with 11 bases spanning the gap. The CDR3 region is CASSLLRVGEQYF. The CDR3 nucleotides read TGTGCCAGCAGTTTATTGAGGGTGGGGGAGCAGTACTTC. Together with reference TRBV28 and TRBJ2-7, the CDR3 gives the full variable domain: DVKVTQSSRYLVKRTGEKVFLECVQDMDHENMFWYRQDPGLGLRLIYFSYDVKMKEKGDIPEGYSVSREKKERFSLILESASTNQTSMYLCASSLLRVGEQYFGPGTRLTVT.

This clonotype has a count of ten or more. This chain connects TRBV7-6 to TRBJ2-1; TRBD2 agrees at 7 bases. The CDR3 runs to 18 residues. V dropped 1 base and J dropped 6; count of bases not matched to a gene: 15. Germline CDR1 reads SGHVS; CDR2 reads FNYEAQ. CDR3 amino acids: CASSLGVWGGGSPNEQFF. The CDR3 nucleotides are TGTGCCAGCAGCTTAGGGGTGTGGGGCGGGGGATCGCCCAATGAGCAGTTCTTC. The full variable domain, rest sourced from reference TRBV7-6 and TRBJ2-1, is GAGVSQSPRYKVTKRGQDVALRCDPISGHVSLYWYRQALGQGPEFLTYFNYEAQQDKSGLPNDRFSAERPEGSISTLTIQRTEQRDSAMYRCASSLGVWGGGSPNEQFFGPGTRLTVL.

This clonotype was counted many times. The gene calls are TRBV6-1 and TRBJ1-1; possible D gene TRBD1, 5 bases. The CDR3 totals 14 residues. Trimming cost V 6 bases and J 0 bases, with 11 bases left between them. CDR1 MNHNS and CDR2 SASEGT come from the germline V gene. CDR3 residues: CASRQEYMNTEAFF. CDR3 DNA: TGTGCCAGCAGACAGGAATACATGAACACTGAAGCTTTCTTT.

This clonotype was picked up a small number of times. A read error may explain this, as a much larger clone is one base away. The rearrangement uses TRBV11-2 and TRBJ2-3; D is ambiguous. From germline, CDR1 is SGHAT and CDR2 FQNNGV. The CDR3 consists of 13 residues. V lost 5 bases to trimming and J lost 6 bases, with 12 bases between them. CDR3 sequence reads: CASSLTNRDTQYF. The CDR3 DNA is TGTGCCAGCAGCCTCACTAATCGGGATACGCAGTATTTT.

The chain has TRBV9 and TRBJ2-1, with 8 bases identical to TRBD2. Germline CDR1 SGDLS, CDR2 YYNGEE. With 0 bases clipped from V and 7 bases from J, the junction kept 3 bases outside the gene matches. This CDR3 spans 14 amino acids. The CDR3 DNA is TGTGCCAGCAGCGTAGGCCCTAGCGGGAATGAGCAGTTCTTC. This sequence encodes CASSVGPSGNEQFF.

This clonotype was counted only a few times. CDR3 bases: TGTGCCATCAGGGGGGGCGACAGGGGGCGAAGTGGCACAGATACGCAGTATTTT. Translation gives CAIRGGDRGRSGTDTQYF. The V call is TRBV10-3, the J call TRBJ2-3; 10 nucleotides line up with TRBD1. The length of the CDR3 is 18 residues. The ends lost 6 bases at V and 1 base at J; junction bases unmatched: 13. Germline V gene sequence: CDR1 ENHRY, CDR2 SYGVKD.

This clonotype was seen repeatedly, ten times or more. The chain couples TRBV7-8 to TRBJ1-5; 12 bases line up with TRBD1. The CDR3 has 19 amino acids. Germline CDR1 reads SGHVS; CDR2 reads FQNEAQ. Germline trimming cut 5 bases from V and 0 bases from J; bases unmatched to any gene: 11. CDR3 sequence (DNA): TGTGCCAGCAGCCCATCTCCGGGACAGGGGGCCCCTAGCAATCAGCCCCAGCATTTT. It translates to CASSPSPGQGAPSNQPQHF. Together with reference TRBV7-8 and TRBJ1-5, the CDR3 gives the full variable domain: GAGVSQSPRYKVAKRGQDVALRCDPISGHVSLFWYQQALGQGPEFLTYFQNEAQLDKSGLPSDRFFAERPEGSVSTLKIQRTQQEDSAVYLCASSPSPGQGAPSNQPQHFGDGTRLSIL.

This clonotype was counted many times. The gene calls are TRBV28 and TRBJ2-7; D remains ambiguous. The V and J ends lost 3 bases and 0 bases respectively, with 9 bases between them. The CDR3 loop spans 14 amino acids. The germline CDR1 and CDR2 sequences are MDHEN and SYDVKM. The CDR3 sequence: CASSFTSPSYEQYF. CDR3 coding DNA: TGTGCCAGCAGTTTCACCTCACCCTCCTACGAGCAGTACTTC.

This clonotype was recorded at least ten times. V gene TRBV28 combines with J gene TRBJ1-6; D perhaps matches TRBD1 (6 bases). The CDR3 runs 16 residues. Germline-derived CDR1 and CDR2 are MDHEN and SYDVKM. V lost 5 bases and J 8 bases, leaving 19 bases between the germline ends. For the CDR3, the DNA is TGTGCCAGCAGTGGGGGGTCCGCGGGGGCCTATTCACCCCTCCACTTT. Its protein is CASSGGSAGAYSPLHF.

This clonotype occurred many times. The chain has TRBV20-1 and TRBJ2-1; D unresolved. CDR1 is DFQATT and CDR2 is SNEGSKA in the germline V gene (reference sequence). CDR3 length: 15 residues. Trimming left V 6 bases short and J 0 bases short, with 15 bases between. CDR3 region: CSAQKTQTSYNEQFF. The CDR3 coding sequence is TGCAGTGCCCAAAAAACACAAACCTCCTACAATGAGCAGTTCTTC.

The V gene is TRBV24-1, the J gene TRBJ2-3, with D perhaps matching TRBD2 (6 bases). CDR1 KGHDR and CDR2 SFDVKD come from the germline V gene. The CDR3 spans 15 residues. V lost 6 bases to trimming and J lost 0 bases, with 12 bases between them. The CDR3 coding sequence is TGTGCCACCAGTCCGGGACTCCCGAGCACAGATACGCAGTATTTT. It translates to CATSPGLPSTDTQYF.

Ten or more counts support this clonotype. The V gene is TRBV30, the J gene TRBJ2-5, with D perhaps matching TRBD2 (6 bases). Trimming removed 3 bases from V and 5 bases from J, with 19 bases in between. CDR1 and CDR2 (germline): GTSNPN, SVGIG (reference sequence). CDR3 length equals 15 residues. In nucleotides, the CDR3 is TGTGCCTGGAGCGACATGCTCGGCGGGATGGAGACCCAGTACTTC. This sequence encodes CAWSDMLGGMETQYF.

In its sample, this clonotype was seen many times. This chain uses TRBV15 with TRBJ2-5; possible D gene TRBD1, 5 bases. Germline V CDR1 and CDR2: LNHNV, YYDKDF (reference sequence). Trimming took 0 bases from V and 4 from J, leaving 9 bases between them. The CDR3 consists of 14 residues. CDR3: CATSREYRSETQYF. CDR3 sequence (DNA): TGTGCCACCAGCAGAGAATACAGGTCAGAGACCCAGTACTTC.

This chain uses TRBV30 with TRBJ2-3, with 7 positions matching TRBD2. The CDR3 sequence is 12 residues long. Trimming cost V 2 bases and J 11 bases; bases outside gene matches: 7. Looked up from germline, CDR1 is GTSNPN and CDR2 is SVGIG (reference sequence). As DNA, the CDR3 is TGTGCCTGGAGTCCAGGACTAGGGATGCAGTATTTT. Amino acids: CAWSPGLGMQYF.

This clonotype came up many times. This chain uses TRBV28 with TRBJ1-5; D is unclear. Per the germline V gene, CDR1 is MDHEN and CDR2 is SYDVKM. With 7 bases removed from V and 5 bases from J, the gap between germline ends came to 12 bases. There are 13 residues in the CDR3. This CDR3 is CASNTGLHQPQHF. CDR3 in DNA: TGTGCCAGCAACACCGGCCTTCATCAGCCCCAGCATTTT.

This clonotype has ten or more counts. This chain joins TRBV7-2 and TRBJ2-3; 8 positions agree with TRBD2. The CDR3 is made up of 15 amino acids. Germline CDR1 reads SGHTA; CDR2 reads FQGNSA. V dropped 1 base and J dropped 3; count of bases not matched to a gene: 3. The CDR3 reads CASSLVAGLTDTQYF. In nucleotides, the CDR3 is TGTGCCAGCAGCTTAGTAGCGGGGTTAACAGATACGCAGTATTTT.

This clonotype showed up many times. The V gene is TRBV2, the J gene TRBJ1-2; no definite D call. V gave up 3 bases and J gave up 8 bases, with 13 bases separating them. The length of the CDR3 is 13 residues. Germline V gene sequence: CDR1 SNHLY, CDR2 FYNNEI. The CDR3 spells CASSDPAGWGYTF. Here the CDR3 DNA reads TGTGCCAGCAGTGATCCCGCCGGATGGGGCTACACCTTC.

This clonotype was picked up a small number of times. V is TRBV2 and J is TRBJ1-5, with D possibly TRBD1 on 6 matching bases. CDR1 is SNHLY and CDR2 is FYNNEI in the germline V gene. The V end lost 7 bases, the J end lost 5 bases, and 12 bases lay between the germline ends. This CDR3 has 13 residues. This CDR3 reads CASIGGRDQPQHF. The CDR3 bases are TGTGCCAGCATTGGGGGCAGGGATCAGCCCCAGCATTTT. Full variable domain (remainder filled in from reference TRBV2 and TRBJ1-5): EPEVTQTPSHQVTQMGQEVILRCVPISNHLYFYWYRQILGQKVEFLVSFYNNEISEKSEIFDDQFSVERPDGSNFTLKIRSTKLEDSAMYFCASIGGRDQPQHFGDGTRLSIL.